A selection of T cell receptor beta chains follows, all from one sample in a study of blood T cell repertoires in COVID-19. TCRdb's copy holds only in-frame clones and misses some; the assay was immunoSEQ multiplex PCR. This sample has about 210,000 clones, with more than 65% found just once. Sequencing input: peripheral blood. Every receptor here comes from a middle-aged man with active or convalescent COVID-19. Each CDR3 is given with its conserved first and last residue. Each record gives: V gene, J gene, D gene, clone size, CDR3 protein. D genes are given only for firm matches. The size of a clone is reported for some rows only, either as once, few or many, or as a class for expanded clones.

V: TRBV20-1; J: TRBJ2-1; D: NA; size: once; CDR3: CSARWAREQFF
V: TRBV6-5; J: TRBJ1-5; D: NA; size: NA; CDR3: CASSYWPRGNQPQHF
V: TRBV27; J: TRBJ2-1; D: NA; size: NA; CDR3: CASSPLTPTPEYNEQFF
V: TRBV7-9; J: TRBJ2-2; D: NA; size: NA; CDR3: CASSQGAGELFF
V: TRBV5-1; J: TRBJ2-1; D: NA; size: NA; CDR3: CASSLTRGPTGDEQFF
V: TRBV2; J: TRBJ2-5; D: NA; size: few; CDR3: CASSEGVRIQETQYF
V: TRBV9; J: TRBJ2-2; D: TRBD2; size: few; CDR3: CASSAGTSGNTGELFF
V: TRBV4-1; J: TRBJ2-5; D: NA; size: NA; CDR3: CASSQESRVETQYF
V: TRBV2; J: TRBJ1-6; D: NA; size: NA; CDR3: CASMSSYNSPLHF
V: TRBV27; J: TRBJ2-7; D: TRBD2; size: once; CDR3: CASSWSGTSGSSYEQYF
V: TRBV3-1/TRBV3-2; J: TRBJ1-1; D: TRBD1; size: NA; CDR3: CASSSRDRGNTEAFF
V: TRBV6-5; J: TRBJ1-4; D: NA; size: NA; CDR3: CASSYSTGEKLFF
V: TRBV7-2; J: TRBJ2-7; D: TRBD1; size: NA; CDR3: CASSLAGTGTYEQYF
V: TRBV28; J: TRBJ1-5; D: NA; size: NA; CDR3: CASSPTGLLGQPQHF
V: TRBV5-5; J: TRBJ2-3; D: NA; size: NA; CDR3: CASSSSFEHGDTQYF
V: TRBV9; J: TRBJ1-3; D: NA; size: NA; CDR3: CASSVGPSGNTIYF
V: TRBV23-1; J: TRBJ2-3; D: NA; size: few; CDR3: CASTQPREQNTDTQYF